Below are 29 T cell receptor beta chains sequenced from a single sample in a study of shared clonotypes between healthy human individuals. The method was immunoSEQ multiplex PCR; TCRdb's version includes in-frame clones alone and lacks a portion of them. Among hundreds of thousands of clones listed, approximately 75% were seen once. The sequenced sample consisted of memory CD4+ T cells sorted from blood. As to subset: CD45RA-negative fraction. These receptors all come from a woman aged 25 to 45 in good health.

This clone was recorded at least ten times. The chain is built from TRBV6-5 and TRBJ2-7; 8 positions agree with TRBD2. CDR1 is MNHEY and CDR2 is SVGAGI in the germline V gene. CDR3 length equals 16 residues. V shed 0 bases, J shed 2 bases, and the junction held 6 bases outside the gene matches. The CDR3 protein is CASSYSGLGLAYEQYF. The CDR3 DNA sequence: TGTGCCAGCAGTTACTCGGGTTTGGGACTAGCCTACGAGCAGTACTTC.

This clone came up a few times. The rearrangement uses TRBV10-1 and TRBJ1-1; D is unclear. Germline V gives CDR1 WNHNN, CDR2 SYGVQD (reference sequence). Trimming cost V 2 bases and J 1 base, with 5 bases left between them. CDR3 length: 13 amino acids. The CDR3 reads CASSENANTEAFF. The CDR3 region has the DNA TGCGCCAGCAGTGAGAACGCGAACACTGAAGCTTTCTTT.

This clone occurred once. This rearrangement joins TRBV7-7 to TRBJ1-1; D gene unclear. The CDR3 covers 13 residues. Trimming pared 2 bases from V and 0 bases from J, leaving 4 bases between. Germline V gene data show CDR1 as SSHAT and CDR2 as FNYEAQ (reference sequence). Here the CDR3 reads CASSLHMNTEAFF. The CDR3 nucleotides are TGTGCCAGCAGCTTACACATGAACACTGAAGCTTTCTTT.

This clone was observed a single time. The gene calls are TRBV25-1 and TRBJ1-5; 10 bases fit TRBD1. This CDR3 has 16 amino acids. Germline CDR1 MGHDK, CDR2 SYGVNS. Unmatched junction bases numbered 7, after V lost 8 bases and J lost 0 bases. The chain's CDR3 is CASGPGTGVSNQPQHF. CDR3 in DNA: TGTGCCAGCGGGCCTGGGACAGGGGTTAGCAATCAGCCCCAGCATTTT.

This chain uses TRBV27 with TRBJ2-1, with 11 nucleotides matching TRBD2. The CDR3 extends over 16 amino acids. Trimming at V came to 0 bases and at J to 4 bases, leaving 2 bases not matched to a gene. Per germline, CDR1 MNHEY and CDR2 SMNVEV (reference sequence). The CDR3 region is CASSLSLAGGYNEQFF. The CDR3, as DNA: TGTGCCAGCAGTTTATCGCTAGCGGGGGGATACAATGAGCAGTTCTTC.

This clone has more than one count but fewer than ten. The CDR3 nucleotides are TGTGCCAGCAGCCAGGAGCTGGCGGCGACTCGAGGGGGAAGGAATGAAAAACTGTTTTTT. This encodes CASSQELAATRGGRNEKLFF. The genes are TRBV14 and TRBJ1-4, with a possible D match to TRBD1 (6 bases). Trimming took 3 bases from V and 5 from J, leaving 28 bases between them. This CDR3 is built from 20 residues. Germline CDR1 is SGHDN and CDR2 is FVKESK.

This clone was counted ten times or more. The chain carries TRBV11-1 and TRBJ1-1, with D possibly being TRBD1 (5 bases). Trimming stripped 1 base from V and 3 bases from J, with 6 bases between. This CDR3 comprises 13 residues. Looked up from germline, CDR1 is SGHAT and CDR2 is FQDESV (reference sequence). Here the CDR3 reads CASSLGGHTEAFF. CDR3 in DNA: TGTGCCAGCAGCTTAGGGGGCCACACTGAAGCTTTCTTT.

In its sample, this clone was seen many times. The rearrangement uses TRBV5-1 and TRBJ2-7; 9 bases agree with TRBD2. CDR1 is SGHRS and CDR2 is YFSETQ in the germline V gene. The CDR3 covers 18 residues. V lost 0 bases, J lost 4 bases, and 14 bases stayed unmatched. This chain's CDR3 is CASSLALSGRPPRYEQYF. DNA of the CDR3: TGCGCCAGCAGCTTGGCCCTTAGCGGGAGACCCCCGCGGTACGAGCAGTACTTC.

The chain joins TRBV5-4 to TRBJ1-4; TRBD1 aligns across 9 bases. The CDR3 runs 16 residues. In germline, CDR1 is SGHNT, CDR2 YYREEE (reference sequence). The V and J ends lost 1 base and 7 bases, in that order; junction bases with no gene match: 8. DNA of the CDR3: TGTGCCAGCAGCTTGAATGCGGGGACAGGGAGTGAAAAACTGTTTTTT. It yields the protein CASSLNAGTGSEKLFF.

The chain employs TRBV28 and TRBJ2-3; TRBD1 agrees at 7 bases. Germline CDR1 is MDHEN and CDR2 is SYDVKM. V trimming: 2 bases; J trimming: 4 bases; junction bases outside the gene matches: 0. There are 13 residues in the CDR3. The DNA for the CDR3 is TGTGCCAGCAGTTTAAGGGGGCCAGATACGCAGTATTTT. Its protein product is CASSLRGPDTQYF.

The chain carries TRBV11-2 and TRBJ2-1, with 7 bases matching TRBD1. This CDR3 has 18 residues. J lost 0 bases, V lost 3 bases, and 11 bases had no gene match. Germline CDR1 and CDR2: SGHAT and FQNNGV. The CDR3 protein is CASSFLIGQASSYNEQFF. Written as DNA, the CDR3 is TGTGCCAGCAGCTTCCTAATTGGACAGGCGAGCTCCTACAATGAGCAGTTCTTC. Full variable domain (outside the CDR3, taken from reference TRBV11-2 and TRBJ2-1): EAGVAQSPRYKIIEKRQSVAFWCNPISGHATLYWYQQILGQGPKLLIQFQNNGVVDDSQLPKDRFSAERLKGVDSTLKIQPAKLEDSAVYLCASSFLIGQASSYNEQFFGPGTRLTVL.

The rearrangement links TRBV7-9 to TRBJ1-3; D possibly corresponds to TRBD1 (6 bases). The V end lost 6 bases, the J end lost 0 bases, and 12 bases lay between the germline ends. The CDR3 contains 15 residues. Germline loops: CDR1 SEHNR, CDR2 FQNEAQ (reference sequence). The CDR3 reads CASRAPGVSGNTIYF. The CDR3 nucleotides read TGTGCCAGCAGAGCACCAGGGGTCTCTGGAAACACCATATATTTT. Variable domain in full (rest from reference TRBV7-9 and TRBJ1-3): DTGVSQNPRHKITKRGQNVTFRCDPISEHNRLYWYRQTLGQGPEFLTYFQNEAQLEKSRLLSDRFSAERPKGSFSTLEIQRTEQGDSAMYLCASRAPGVSGNTIYFGEGSWLTVV.

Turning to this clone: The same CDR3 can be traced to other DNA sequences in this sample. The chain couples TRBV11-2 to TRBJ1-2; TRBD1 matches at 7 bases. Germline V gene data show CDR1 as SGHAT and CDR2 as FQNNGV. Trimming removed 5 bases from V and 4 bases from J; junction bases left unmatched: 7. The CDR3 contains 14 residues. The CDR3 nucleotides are TGTGCCAGCAGCCCCCAGCGGGACAGCTATGGCTACACCTTC. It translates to CASSPQRDSYGYTF.

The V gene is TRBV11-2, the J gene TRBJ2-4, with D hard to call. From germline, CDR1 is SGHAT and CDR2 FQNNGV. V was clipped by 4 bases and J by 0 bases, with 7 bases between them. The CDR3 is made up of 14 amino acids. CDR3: CASSSWLAKNIQYF. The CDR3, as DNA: TGTGCCAGCAGCTCGTGGTTAGCCAAAAACATTCAGTACTTC.

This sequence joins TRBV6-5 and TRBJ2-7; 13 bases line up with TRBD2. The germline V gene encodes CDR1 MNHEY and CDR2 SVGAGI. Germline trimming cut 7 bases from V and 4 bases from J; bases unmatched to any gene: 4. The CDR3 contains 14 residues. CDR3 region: CASNPGLAGYEQYF. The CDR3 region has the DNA TGTGCCAGCAATCCGGGACTAGCGGGGTACGAGCAGTACTTC.

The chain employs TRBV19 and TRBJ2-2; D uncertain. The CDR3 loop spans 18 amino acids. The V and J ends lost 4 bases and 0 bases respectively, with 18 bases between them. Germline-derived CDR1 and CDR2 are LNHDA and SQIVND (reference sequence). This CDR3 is CASSTQPTSPANTGELFF. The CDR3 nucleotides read TGTGCCAGTAGTACACAGCCCACCAGCCCAGCGAACACCGGGGAGCTGTTTTTT. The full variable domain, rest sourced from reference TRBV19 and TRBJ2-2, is DGGITQSPKYLFRKEGQNVTLSCEQNLNHDAMYWYRQDPGQGLRLIYYSQIVNDFQKGDIAEGYSVSREKKESFPLTVTSAQKNPTAFYLCASSTQPTSPANTGELFFGEGSRLTVL.

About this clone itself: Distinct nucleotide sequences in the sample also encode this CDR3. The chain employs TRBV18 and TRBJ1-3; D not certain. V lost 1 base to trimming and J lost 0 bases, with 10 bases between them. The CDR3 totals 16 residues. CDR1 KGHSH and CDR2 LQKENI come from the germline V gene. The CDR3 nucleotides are TGTGCCAGCTCACCACAGGACGGCAGCTCTGGAAACACCATATATTTT. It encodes CASSPQDGSSGNTIYF. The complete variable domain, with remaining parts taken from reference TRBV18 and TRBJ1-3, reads NAGVMQNPRHLVRRRGQEARLRCSPMKGHSHVYWYRQLPEEGLKFMVYLQKENIIDESGMPKERFSAEFPKEGPSILRIQQVVRGDSAAYFCASSPQDGSSGNTIYFGEGSWLTVV.

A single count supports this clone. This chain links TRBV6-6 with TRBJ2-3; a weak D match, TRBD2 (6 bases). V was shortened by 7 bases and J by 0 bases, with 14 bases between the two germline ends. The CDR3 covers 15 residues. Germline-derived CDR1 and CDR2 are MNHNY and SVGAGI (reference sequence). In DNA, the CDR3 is TGTGCCAGCAAGGCCAGCGGGCTTAGCACAGATACGCAGTATTTT. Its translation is CASKASGLSTDTQYF.

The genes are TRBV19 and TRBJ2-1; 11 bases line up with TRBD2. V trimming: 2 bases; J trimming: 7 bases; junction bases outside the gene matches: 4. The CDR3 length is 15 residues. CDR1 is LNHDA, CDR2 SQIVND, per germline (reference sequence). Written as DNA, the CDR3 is TGTGCCAGTAGTATAAGACTAGCGGGAAATAATGAGCAGTTCTTC. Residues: CASSIRLAGNNEQFF. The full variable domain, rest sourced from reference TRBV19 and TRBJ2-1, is DGGITQSPKYLFRKEGQNVTLSCEQNLNHDAMYWYRQDPGQGLRLIYYSQIVNDFQKGDIAEGYSVSREKKESFPLTVTSAQKNPTAFYLCASSIRLAGNNEQFFGPGTRLTVL.

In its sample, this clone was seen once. The CDR3 loop reads CASSVSYTGPHNTEAFF. The CDR3 DNA follows: TGTGCCAGCAGCGTAAGCTACACGGGGCCGCACAACACTGAAGCTTTCTTT. This sequence joins TRBV25-1 and TRBJ1-1; weak D call: TRBD1 (5 bases). CDR3 length: 17 amino acids. Germline-derived CDR1 and CDR2 are MGHDK and SYGVNS. V lost 6 bases to trimming and J lost 2 bases, with 22 bases between them.

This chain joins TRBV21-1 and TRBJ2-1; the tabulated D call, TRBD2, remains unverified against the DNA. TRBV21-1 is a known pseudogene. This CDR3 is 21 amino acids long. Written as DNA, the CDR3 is TGTGCCAGCAGCAAAACTCGGGGGGCTAGCGGGAGGGCAATCTCCTACAATGAGCAGTTCTTC. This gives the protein CASSKTRGASGRAISYNEQFF.

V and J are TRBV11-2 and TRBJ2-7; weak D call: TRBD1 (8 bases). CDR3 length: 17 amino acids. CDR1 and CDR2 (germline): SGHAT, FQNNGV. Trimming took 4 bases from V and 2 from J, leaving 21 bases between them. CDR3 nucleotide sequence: TGTGCCAGCAGCTACGGCAGGGGGCAGGCGGGGGCCTACGAGCAGTACTTC. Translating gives CASSYGRGQAGAYEQYF.

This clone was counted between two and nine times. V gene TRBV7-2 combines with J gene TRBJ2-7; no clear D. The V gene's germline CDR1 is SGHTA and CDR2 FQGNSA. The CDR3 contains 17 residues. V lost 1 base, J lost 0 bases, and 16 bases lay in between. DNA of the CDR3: TGTGCCAGCAGCTTAGTAACCGGACCGCGCAGCTCCTACGAGCAGTACTTC. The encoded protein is CASSLVTGPRSSYEQYF.

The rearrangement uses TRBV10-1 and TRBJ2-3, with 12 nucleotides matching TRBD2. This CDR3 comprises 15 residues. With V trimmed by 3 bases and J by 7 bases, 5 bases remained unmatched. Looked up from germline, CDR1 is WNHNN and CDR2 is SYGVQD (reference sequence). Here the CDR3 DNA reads TGCGCCAGCAGTGAAGGACTAGCGGGACATTATACGCAGTATTTT. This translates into CASSEGLAGHYTQYF.

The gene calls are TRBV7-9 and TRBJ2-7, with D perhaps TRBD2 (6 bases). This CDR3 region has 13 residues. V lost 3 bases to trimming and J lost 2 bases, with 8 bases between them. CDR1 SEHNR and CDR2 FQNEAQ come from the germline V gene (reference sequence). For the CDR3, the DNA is TGTGCCAGCAGCTTCATAGCGGCCTACGAGCAGTACTTC. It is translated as CASSFIAAYEQYF. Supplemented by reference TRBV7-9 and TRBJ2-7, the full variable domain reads DTGVSQNPRHKITKRGQNVTFRCDPISEHNRLYWYRQTLGQGPEFLTYFQNEAQLEKSRLLSDRFSAERPKGSFSTLEIQRTEQGDSAMYLCASSFIAAYEQYFGPGTRLTVT.

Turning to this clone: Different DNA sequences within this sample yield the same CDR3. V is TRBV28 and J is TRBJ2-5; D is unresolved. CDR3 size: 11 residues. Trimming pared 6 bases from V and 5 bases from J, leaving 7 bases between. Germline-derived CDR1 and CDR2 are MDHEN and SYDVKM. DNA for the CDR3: TGTGCCAGCAGCTCACGGGAGACCCAGTACTTC. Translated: CASSSRETQYF.

The CDR3 coding sequence is TGTGCCAGCAGCCGCGAGTACGAGCAGTACTTC. This codes for CASSREYEQYF. J is TRBJ2-7 and V is TRBV5-6; D is uncertain. CDR1 and CDR2 from the germline V gene are SGHDT and YYEEEE. V was cut by 4 bases and J by 4 bases, with 6 bases left in between. The CDR3 has 11 residues.

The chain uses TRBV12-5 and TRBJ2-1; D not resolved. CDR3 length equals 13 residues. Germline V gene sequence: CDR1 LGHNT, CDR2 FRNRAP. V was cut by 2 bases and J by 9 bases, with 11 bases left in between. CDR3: CASGLLTESEQFF. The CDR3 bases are TGTGCTAGTGGTTTGCTAACAGAGAGTGAGCAGTTCTTC.

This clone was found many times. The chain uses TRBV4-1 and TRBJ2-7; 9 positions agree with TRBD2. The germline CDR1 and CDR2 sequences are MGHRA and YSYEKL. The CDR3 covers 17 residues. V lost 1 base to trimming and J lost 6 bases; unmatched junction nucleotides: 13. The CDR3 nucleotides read TGCGCCAGCAGCCAAGTACTACCGCGGGAGGGACGAGGCGAGCAGTACTTC. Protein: CASSQVLPREGRGEQYF.